A selection of T cell receptor beta chains follows, all from one sample in a study of shared clonotypes between healthy human individuals. Using immunoSEQ multiplex PCR, the repertoire was profiled, and TCRdb retains in-frame clones only, with some absent. The table records roughly 680,000 clones, around 77% of them present only once. The material sequenced was memory CD4+ T cells sorted from blood. The receptors stem from a woman aged 25-40 years in good health. Each CDR3 is given with its conserved first and last residue. The D gene is left open where the match is weak. The size of a clone is reported for some rows only, either as once, few or many, or as a class for expanded clones.

abundance	d_gene	j_gene	v_gene	CDR3nt	CDR3aa
NA	NA	TRBJ2-1	TRBV29-1	TGCAGCGTATTGAGTACAGGGAAGAATGAGCAGTTCTTC	CSVLSTGKNEQFF
NA	TRBD2	TRBJ2-2	TRBV5-1	TGCGCCAGCAGCCCCCTGGCTAGCGGGAACACCGGGGAGCTGTTTTTT	CASSPLASGNTGELFF
few	NA	TRBJ2-1	TRBV29-1	TGCAGCGTTGAGGTTAGCGGCAATGAGCAGTTCTTC	CSVEVSGNEQFF
NA	NA	TRBJ1-4	TRBV7-2	TGTGCCAGCAGCTTAGCTTTGACGGCAACAGGGCTCGCTGAAAAACTGTTTTTT	CASSLALTATGLAEKLFF
NA	NA	TRBJ1-2	TRBV18	TGTGCCAGCTCACCCCAGCCCGGGGTTCGGGGCTACACCTTC	CASSPQPGVRGYTF
NA	NA	TRBJ1-1	TRBV11-3	TGTGCCAGCAACCTCAACGGCAAAATGAACACTGAAGCTTTCTTT	CASNLNGKMNTEAFF
NA	NA	TRBJ1-2	TRBV18	TGTGCCAGCTCACCCCCGCTCCCCGGAGGGGGCTACACCTTC	CASSPPLPGGGYTF
NA	NA	TRBJ2-2	TRBV10-2	TGCGCCAGCAGTGAGTTAGAACCCGGGGAGCTGTTTTTT	CASSELEPGELFF
NA	NA	TRBJ2-7	TRBV4-1	TGCGCCAGCAGCCAAGACATTTCGGTTTCTTACGAGCAGTACTTC	CASSQDISVSYEQYF
NA	TRBD2	TRBJ2-7	TRBV28	TGTGCCAGCCAGACAGCGGGAGGCTCTTACGAGCAGTACTTC	CASQTAGGSYEQYF
NA	NA	TRBJ2-5	TRBV6-1	TGTGCCAGCAGTGAAGTGGCGGGATCTTCTTTGGAGACCCAGTACTTC	CASSEVAGSSLETQYF
NA	TRBD1	TRBJ2-7	TRBV5-6	TGTGCCAGCAGCTTGGAAGGGGGCTATTACGAGCAGTACTTC	CASSLEGGYYEQYF
NA	TRBD2	TRBJ2-7	TRBV2	TGTGCCAGCAGTGTTAGCGGGACGCCCTACGAGCAGTACTTC	CASSVSGTPYEQYF
NA	NA	TRBJ1-5	TRBV6-1	TGTGCCAGCAGTGACCTCTTGGGCAGCTATAGCAATCAGCCCCAGCATTTT	CASSDLLGSYSNQPQHF
few	NA	TRBJ2-3	TRBV28	TGTGCCAGCAGTTTAGGTGGAGGCCCGGGGGTACCAGATACGCAGTATTTT	CASSLGGGPGVPDTQYF
NA	NA	TRBJ1-2	TRBV27	TGTGCCAGCAGTTTCTTCGGGGGGGATTTATTCTATGGCTACACCTTC	CASSFFGGDLFYGYTF
NA	TRBD1	TRBJ2-7	TRBV28	TGTGCCAGCCTTTCCGGGACAGGGGGCTACGAGCAGTACTTC	CASLSGTGGYEQYF
few	TRBD1	TRBJ2-7	TRBV10-3	TGTGCCATCAGTGAGTCCGGGACAGGAAGGTACGAGCAGTACTTC	CAISESGTGRYEQYF
NA	NA	TRBJ1-1	TRBV10-2	TGCGCCAGCCAAGATAGGGGGGGGCCCACTGAAGCTTTCTTT	CASQDRGGPTEAFF
once	TRBD1	TRBJ2-6	TRBV28	TGTGCCAGCATTCCCGGTTCGGGACAGATCTCTGGGGCCAACGTCCTGACTTTC	CASIPGSGQISGANVLTF
NA	TRBD2	TRBJ2-7	TRBV5-1	TGCGCCAGCAGCTTGCAGCCCGGACTAGCACACGAGCAGTACTTC	CASSLQPGLAHEQYF
NA	NA	TRBJ2-5	TRBV4-1	TGCGCCAGCAGCCCCCAGGGGAAAGAGACCCAGTACTTC	CASSPQGKETQYF
NA	NA	TRBJ2-1	TRBV2	TGTGCCAGCACCCGGGACGTAGGATCATACAATGAGCAGTTCTTC	CASTRDVGSYNEQFF
few	NA	TRBJ1-5	TRBV6-5	TGTGCCAGCGGGGAGGCAGGGACCAATCAGCCCCAGCATTTT	CASGEAGTNQPQHF
NA	NA	TRBJ2-2	TRBV7-2	TGTGCCAGCAGCTTAGTTGTAGGGGTCACTGGGGAGCTGTTTTTT	CASSLVVGVTGELFF
few	NA	TRBJ2-7	TRBV4-1	TGCGCCAGCAGCTTATCAGACAGGTCCTACGAGCAGTACTTC	CASSLSDRSYEQYF
NA	NA	TRBJ1-5	TRBV19	TGTGCCAGTAGTATAATTTTGAGTCGCGGCAGCAATCAGCCCCAGCATTTT	CASSIILSRGSNQPQHF
NA	NA	TRBJ2-5	TRBV7-3	TGTGCCAGCAGCATCCAGGGGGGCGAGACCCAGTACTTC	CASSIQGGETQYF
NA	NA	TRBJ2-2	TRBV29-1	TGCAGCGTCCGAACTGAGACGAACACCGGGGAGCTGTTTTTT	CSVRTETNTGELFF
NA	NA	TRBJ2-7	TRBV11-2	TGTGCCAGCAGCTTAGTACCGGGAAGCTCCTACGAGCAGTACTTC	CASSLVPGSSYEQYF
NA	TRBD2	TRBJ2-7	TRBV30	TGTGCCTGGACCACCTACCGGCGGGGGGAATACGAGCAGTACTTC	CAWTTYRRGEYEQYF
NA	TRBD1	TRBJ2-1	TRBV5-8	TGTGCCAGCAGCTTCCTCAGGACAGGGGGTGTCCATGAGCAGTTCTTC	CASSFLRTGGVHEQFF
NA	NA	TRBJ2-1	TRBV19	TGTGCCAGTAGTAGTCGCGGAAACTACAATGAGCAGTTCTTC	CASSSRGNYNEQFF
NA	NA	TRBJ1-5	TRBV19	TGTGCCAGTAAGAGTCGGGCCCTGGGCGGCAATCAGCCCCAGCATTTT	CASKSRALGGNQPQHF
once	NA	TRBJ2-2	TRBV6-6	TGTGCCAGCAGTTATTGGGGGGAGCTGTTTTTT	CASSYWGELFF
NA	NA	TRBJ2-7	TRBV27	TGTGCCAGCAGTCCTACTACAGGGAACGAGCAGTACTTC	CASSPTTGNEQYF
once	NA	TRBJ2-7	TRBV27	TGTGCCAGCAGTCCCACTTGGACTCAACCCTACGAGCAGTACTTC	CASSPTWTQPYEQYF
NA	TRBD2	TRBJ2-4	TRBV5-1	TGCGCCAGCAGCTTGGGACTAGCGGGGGAAAACATTCAGTACTTC	CASSLGLAGENIQYF
NA	TRBD1	TRBJ1-2	TRBV4-1	TGCGCCAGCAGCCAAGGACGGACAGGGGGAAGCTATGGCTACACCTTC	CASSQGRTGGSYGYTF
NA	NA	TRBJ1-1	TRBV6-6	TGTGCCAGCACCGGGAGGGGCACTGAAGCTTTCTTT	CASTGRGTEAFF
NA	TRBD1	TRBJ1-2	TRBV6-6	TGTGCCATCGGGACAGGGGGCAGCTATGGCTACACCTTC	CAIGTGGSYGYTF
NA	TRBD1	TRBJ1-5	TRBV4-1	TGCGCCAGCAGCCAGTGGGACAGCAGATATAGCAATCAGCCCCAGCATTTT	CASSQWDSRYSNQPQHF
NA	NA	TRBJ1-3	TRBV6-5	TGTGCCAGCAGCCGTACAAGCCTAGGAAACACCATATATTTT	CASSRTSLGNTIYF
many	NA	TRBJ2-2	TRBV19	TGTGCCAGTACCGACCAGTTCAGCACCGGGGAGCTGTTTTTT	CASTDQFSTGELFF
few	NA	TRBJ2-2	TRBV5-1	TGCGCCAGCAGCCGCACCGCACGCACCGGGGAGCTGTTTTTT	CASSRTARTGELFF
NA	NA	TRBJ2-7	TRBV5-1	TGCGCCAGCAGCTTGGAGGGGGCCTACGAGCAGTACTTC	CASSLEGAYEQYF
NA	TRBD2	TRBJ2-7	TRBV5-1	TGCGCCAGCAGCCATTTAGGACTAGCGGGAGCTCACGAGCAGTACTTC	CASSHLGLAGAHEQYF
NA	TRBD2	TRBJ2-1	TRBV7-7	TGTGCCAGCAGCCCCACTAGCGGGAGTAGTAATGAGCAGTTCTTC	CASSPTSGSSNEQFF
NA	NA	TRBJ1-1	TRBV15	TGTGCCACCAGCAGAGACTCCCGGGGGGCGGGTGGTAACACTGAAGCTTTCTTT	CATSRDSRGAGGNTEAFF
NA	TRBD2	TRBJ2-7	TRBV10-2	TGCGCCAGCCGACTAGCGGGAGTGGACGAGCAGTACTTC	CASRLAGVDEQYF
NA	NA	TRBJ2-7	TRBV29-1	TGCAGCGTCGTAGGAGGAAGGGATTCCGTGGACGAGCAGTACTTC	CSVVGGRDSVDEQYF
many	NA	TRBJ2-7	TRBV19	TGTGCCAGTAGTTCCGCTTGGTCCGCCAGGGCCGGCGAGCAGTACTTC	CASSSAWSARAGEQYF